This T cell receptor (beta chain) was identified in a study of PD-1 blockade in classical Hodgkin lymphoma. For the study at large: The study gave patients nivolumab 3 mg/kg intravenously every 2 weeks. Regarding the study as a whole: No one has yet defined what causes the repertoire differences, which may be disease activity or prior therapy.

J lost 6 bases, V lost 3 bases, and 10 bases had no gene match. The germline V gene encodes CDR1 MNHEY and CDR2 SMNVEV (reference sequence). CDR3 size: 16 residues. Remarks on this clone: Its antigen remains unknown.

Every one of the patients relapsed after autologous stem cell transplantation (brentuximab vedotin exposure was variable). The patients, who had relapsed/refractory classical Hodgkin lymphoma, achieved best responses of complete response, partial response or progressive disease. Method: immunoSEQ multiplex PCR; TCRdb's copy keeps in-frame clones and lacks some. The table lists around 91,000 clones, around 90% of them singletons. The TCR was taken from a human donor with classical Hodgkin lymphoma. The sequencing used peripheral blood mononuclear cells (PBMCs), collected at baseline. The V gene is TRBV27, the J gene TRBJ2-1; TRBD2 matches at 8 bases. DNA of the CDR3: TGTGCCAGCAGTTTTTGCAGCGGGAGTGGGTGCAATGAGCAGTTCTTC. Amino acids: CASSFCSGSGCNEQFF.